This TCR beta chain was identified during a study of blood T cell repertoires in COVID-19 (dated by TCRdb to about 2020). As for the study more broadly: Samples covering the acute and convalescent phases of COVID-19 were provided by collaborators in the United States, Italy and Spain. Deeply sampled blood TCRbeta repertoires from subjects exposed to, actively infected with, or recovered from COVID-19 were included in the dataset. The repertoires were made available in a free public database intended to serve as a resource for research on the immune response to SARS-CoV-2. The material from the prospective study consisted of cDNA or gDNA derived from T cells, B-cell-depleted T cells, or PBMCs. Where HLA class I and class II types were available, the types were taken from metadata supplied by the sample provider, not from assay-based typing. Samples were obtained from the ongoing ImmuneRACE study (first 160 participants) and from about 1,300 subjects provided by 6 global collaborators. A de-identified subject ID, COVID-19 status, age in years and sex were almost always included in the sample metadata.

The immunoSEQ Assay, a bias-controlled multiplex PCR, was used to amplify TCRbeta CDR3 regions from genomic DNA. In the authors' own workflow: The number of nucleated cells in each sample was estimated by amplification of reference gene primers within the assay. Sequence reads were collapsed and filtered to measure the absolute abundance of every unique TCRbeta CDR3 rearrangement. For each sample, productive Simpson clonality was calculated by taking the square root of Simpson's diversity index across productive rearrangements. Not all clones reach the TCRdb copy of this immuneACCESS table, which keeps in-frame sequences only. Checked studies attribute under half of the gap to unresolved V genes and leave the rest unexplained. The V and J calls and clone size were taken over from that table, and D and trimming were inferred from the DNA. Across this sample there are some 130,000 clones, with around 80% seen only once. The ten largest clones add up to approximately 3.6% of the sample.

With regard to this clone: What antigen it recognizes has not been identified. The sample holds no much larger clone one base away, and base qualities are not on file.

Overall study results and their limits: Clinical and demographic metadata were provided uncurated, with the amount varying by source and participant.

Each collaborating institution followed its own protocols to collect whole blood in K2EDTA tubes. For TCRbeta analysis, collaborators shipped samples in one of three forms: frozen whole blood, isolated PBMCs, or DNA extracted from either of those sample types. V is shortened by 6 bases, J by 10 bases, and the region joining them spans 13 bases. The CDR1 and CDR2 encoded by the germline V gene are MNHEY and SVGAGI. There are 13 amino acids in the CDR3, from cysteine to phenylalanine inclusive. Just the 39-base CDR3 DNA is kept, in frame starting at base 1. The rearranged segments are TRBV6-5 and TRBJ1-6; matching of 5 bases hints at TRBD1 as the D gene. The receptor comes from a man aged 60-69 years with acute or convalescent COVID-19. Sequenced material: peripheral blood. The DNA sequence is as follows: TGTGCCAGCAGGGGGGGGTTCTCCTCACCCCTCCACTTT. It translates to CASRGGFSSPLHF.